Following are 27 T cell receptor beta chains from one sample sequenced in a study of blood T cell repertoires in COVID-19. Repertoires were generated with immunoSEQ multiplex PCR, while TCRdb's copy carries only in-frame clones and drops some. There are 100,000 to 150,000 clones in the sample; roughly four fifths occur only once, and around 5.9% lies in the top ten. The sample was peripheral blood. The receptors come from a man in his 60s with acute or convalescent COVID-19.

The chain joins TRBV27 to TRBJ2-5; 10 bases are shared with TRBD2. CDR3 length: 15 amino acids. The V and J ends lost 3 bases and 6 bases, in that order; junction bases with no gene match: 7. Germline V CDR1 and CDR2: MNHEY, SMNVEV (reference sequence). CDR3 bases: TGTGCCAGCAGTTTTACTAGCGGGGCCACGAAGACCCAGTACTTC. Translated, it gives CASSFTSGATKTQYF.

V gene TRBV19 combines with J gene TRBJ1-2; possibly TRBD1 for D (6 bases). The CDR3 extends over 14 amino acids. Trimming stripped 10 bases from V and 7 bases from J, with 22 bases between. CDR1 and CDR2 from the germline V gene are LNHDA and SQIVND (reference sequence). The CDR3 here is CATTPRTDPGGYTF. The DNA of the CDR3 is TGTGCCACAACTCCAAGGACAGACCCAGGTGGCTACACCTTC.

The rearrangement uses TRBV2 and TRBJ1-6; 8 bases match TRBD1. The CDR3 extends over 16 amino acids. In germline, CDR1 is SNHLY, CDR2 FYNNEI. V was clipped by 4 bases and J by 4 bases; unmatched bases: 6. CDR3: CASSGRTGNYNSPLHF. CDR3 DNA: TGTGCCAGCAGTGGTCGGACAGGGAATTATAATTCACCCCTCCACTTT.

This clone was found a few times. V and J are TRBV27 and TRBJ1-2; the D gene is possibly TRBD1 (5 bases). CDR1 and CDR2 from the germline V gene are MNHEY and SMNVEV (reference sequence). The CDR3 contains 17 residues. V was cut by 2 bases and J by 2 bases, with 18 bases left in between. Here the CDR3 reads CASSLRIGQGRNYGYTF. The CDR3 DNA reads TGTGCCAGCAGTTTACGAATCGGGCAGGGTAGGAACTATGGCTACACCTTC.

This rearrangement joins TRBV4-2 to TRBJ2-3; TRBD2 agrees at 9 bases. With V trimmed by 1 base and J by 3 bases, 11 bases remained unmatched. CDR1 is LGHNA, CDR2 YNFKEQ, per germline. The CDR3 is 18 residues long. The CDR3 coding sequence is TGTGCCAGCAGCCAAGGCCTGGGGGCGGGGGGGCCAACAGATACGCAGTATTTT. It specifies CASSQGLGAGGPTDTQYF.

The V and J genes are TRBV9 and TRBJ2-1; tentative D call: TRBD2 (5 bases). V was trimmed by 0 bases and J by 9 bases, leaving 16 bases between them. Germline CDR1 and CDR2: SGDLS and YYNGEE. The CDR3 covers 15 residues. The CDR3 DNA reads as TGTGCCAGCAGCGTAGAGTGGACTCTAGCCGGTGAGCAGTTCTTC. It is translated as CASSVEWTLAGEQFF.

The genes are TRBV7-6 and TRBJ1-2; D perhaps matches TRBD1 (5 bases). V lost 4 bases and J lost 5, with 17 bases in between. This CDR3 is 15 amino acids long. Per germline, CDR1 SGHVS and CDR2 FNYEAQ. The CDR3 loop is CASSSLQGSLYGYTF. CDR3 DNA: TGTGCCAGCAGCTCCCTCCAGGGATCTTTATATGGCTACACCTTC.

V and J are TRBV6-1 and TRBJ1-2; D is unclear. This CDR3 has 16 residues. From germline, CDR1 is MNHNS and CDR2 SASEGT. Trimming left V 0 bases short and J 8 bases short, with 19 bases between. The CDR3 protein is CASSEAGTAPISGYTF. CDR3 nucleotides: TGTGCCAGCAGTGAAGCAGGAACAGCTCCTATTTCGGGCTACACCTTC.

The rearrangement uses TRBV5-1 and TRBJ1-2; D might be TRBD1 (6 bases). Looked up from germline, CDR1 is SGHRS and CDR2 is YFSETQ. The CDR3 runs 15 residues. V dropped 1 base and J dropped 5 bases, with 15 bases sitting between them. In nucleotides, the CDR3 is TGCGCCAGCAGCTTGTTACAGGGTTATGGTTATGGCTACACCTTC. Translating gives CASSLLQGYGYGYTF.

In this sample, this clone turned up a few times. The gene calls are TRBV18 and TRBJ2-7; the D is unclear. Trimming shortened V by 4 bases and J by 0 bases, and 4 bases separated the two germline ends. Germline assignment: CDR1 KGHSH and CDR2 LQKENI. The CDR3 has 12 residues. The CDR3 DNA reads TGTGCCAGCTCACAAGCCTCCTACGAGCAGTACTTC. Its translation: CASSQASYEQYF.

The CDR3 sequence: CASSIRRDGYTF. CDR3 DNA sequence: TGTGCCAGTAGTATCAGGCGGGATGGCTACACCTTC. V gene TRBV19 combines with J gene TRBJ1-2; no firm D call. V lost 3 bases and J lost 6, with 8 bases in between. Germline-derived CDR1 and CDR2 are LNHDA and SQIVND (reference sequence). CDR3 length: 12 residues.

The genes are TRBV3-1 (or the pseudogene TRBV3-2) and TRBJ2-2; D unclear. This CDR3 has 13 residues. Deletions cut 3 bases from V and 1 base from J, with 3 bases between. Germline V gene data show CDR1 as LGHDT and CDR2 as YNNKEL (reference sequence). CDR3 DNA: TGTGCCAGCAGCCACTGGAACACCGGGGAGCTGTTTTTT. Encoded protein: CASSHWNTGELFF.

This clone was picked up a small number of times. The gene calls are TRBV6-5 and TRBJ2-3; weak D call: TRBD1 (6 bases). The CDR3 extends over 14 amino acids. V lost 4 bases, J lost 4 bases, and 12 bases lay in between. Germline loops: CDR1 MNHEY, CDR2 SVGAGI. CDR3 residues: CASSFQQGSDTQYF. DNA for the CDR3: TGTGCCAGCAGTTTTCAGCAGGGGTCAGATACGCAGTATTTT.

This clone was seen only once. The V call is TRBV7-9, the J call TRBJ1-1, with TRBD1 matching over 7 bases. This CDR3 comprises 14 residues. J lost 0 bases, V lost 5 bases, and 3 bases had no gene match. CDR1 SEHNR and CDR2 FQNEAQ come from the germline V gene (reference sequence). CDR3 residues: CASSKGQMNTEAFF. The DNA for the CDR3 is TGTGCCAGCAGCAAGGGACAGATGAACACTGAAGCTTTCTTT.

The chain couples TRBV5-6 to TRBJ1-5, with a weak D call TRBD1 (6 bases). V was clipped by 5 bases and J by 6 bases, with 12 bases between them. The length of the CDR3 is 13 residues. Per the germline V gene, CDR1 is SGHDT and CDR2 is YYEEEE. CDR3 protein: CASSVQGSQPQHF. In DNA form, the CDR3 reads TGTGCCAGCAGTGTACAGGGTAGTCAGCCCCAGCATTTT.

This clone has a count of ten or more. The V gene is TRBV5-6, the J gene TRBJ2-7; D possibly corresponds to TRBD2 (6 bases). The germline CDR1 and CDR2 sequences are SGHDT and YYEEEE. V lost 0 bases, J lost 2 bases, and 12 bases lay in between. CDR3 length: 15 amino acids. The CDR3 nucleotides read TGTGCCAGCAGCTTGGGGGTTAGCGGAGCCTACGAGCAGTACTTC. Translated: CASSLGVSGAYEQYF.

V usage is TRBV6-1 and J usage is TRBJ1-2; D is possibly TRBD1 (6 bases). The CDR3 is made up of 14 amino acids. Germline V lookup: CDR1 MNHNS, CDR2 SASEGT. Trimming removed 0 bases at V and 4 bases at J, with 9 bases between. The CDR3 protein is CASSEAGRGYGYTF. CDR3 DNA sequence: TGTGCCAGCAGTGAAGCAGGCAGGGGCTATGGCTACACCTTC.

This chain joins TRBV6-1 and TRBJ1-5; D may be TRBD1 (6 bases). The CDR3 extends over 14 amino acids. CDR1 and CDR2 from the germline V gene are MNHNS and SASEGT. V was pared by 2 bases and J by 5 bases, with 10 bases between. Here the CDR3 DNA reads TGTGCCAGCAGTGAAATGGGGGCCCATCAGCCCCAGCATTTT. This translates into CASSEMGAHQPQHF.

This clone was seen more than once but under ten times. The chain links TRBV5-1 to TRBJ2-7; 7 nucleotides line up with TRBD2. V dropped 1 base and J dropped 2; count of bases not matched to a gene: 6. Germline V lookup: CDR1 SGHRS, CDR2 YFSETQ. The CDR3 extends over 15 amino acids. In DNA, the CDR3 is TGCGCCAGCAGCTTGCCGGGACTACCCACCTACGAGCAGTACTTC. Translation: CASSLPGLPTYEQYF.

V and J are TRBV28 and TRBJ2-4, with 8 bases matching TRBD1. The CDR3 sequence is 16 residues long. V lost 5 bases to trimming and J lost 8 bases; unmatched junction nucleotides: 14. Germline V lookup: CDR1 MDHEN, CDR2 SYDVKM. This CDR3 reads CASSPTNGQGRDIQYF. CDR3 DNA: TGTGCCAGCAGTCCGACGAATGGACAGGGAAGGGACATTCAGTACTTC.

The gene calls are TRBV6-5 and TRBJ1-2, with D tentatively TRBD1 (5 bases). The CDR3 has 13 residues. Germline CDR1 reads MNHEY; CDR2 reads SVGAGI. Trimming removed 10 bases at V and 5 bases at J, with 17 bases between. The CDR3 is CATARRGGYGYTF. In DNA form, the CDR3 reads TGTGCCACCGCCCGGAGGGGCGGGTATGGCTACACCTTC.

This clone has more than one count but fewer than ten. The genes are TRBV2 and TRBJ1-6; 7 positions agree with TRBD1. Germline V gene data show CDR1 as SNHLY and CDR2 as FYNNEI. CDR3 size: 15 residues. The junction had 8 bases not matched to a gene; V was cut back by 6 bases and J by 6 bases. The CDR3 DNA follows: TGTGCCAGCAGAGACCAGACAGGGAGTAATTCACCCCTCCACTTT. It specifies CASRDQTGSNSPLHF.

The gene calls are TRBV5-1 and TRBJ2-1; 9 bases map to TRBD1. Per germline, CDR1 SGHRS and CDR2 YFSETQ. Germline trimming cut 4 bases from V and 9 bases from J; bases unmatched to any gene: 11. There are 15 residues in the CDR3. In DNA, the CDR3 is TGCGCCAGCAGCGACTCCGGGACAGGGAGGGGTGAGCAGTTCTTC. Its protein product is CASSDSGTGRGEQFF.

This sequence joins TRBV7-9 and TRBJ2-3; 7 bases are a match to TRBD2. V lost 3 bases to trimming and J lost 1 base; unmatched junction nucleotides: 4. CDR1 is SEHNR, CDR2 FQNEAQ, per germline (reference sequence). The CDR3 totals 15 residues. CDR3 nucleotide sequence: TGTGCCAGCAGCTTTACGGCGGGGGGCACAGATACGCAGTATTTT. Translated, it gives CASSFTAGGTDTQYF.

The chain combines TRBV19 with TRBJ1-5; 7 bases map to TRBD1. The V gene end was trimmed by 1 base and the J gene end by 3 bases; junction bases not matched to a gene: 6. CDR3 length: 16 residues. The V gene's germline CDR1 is LNHDA and CDR2 SQIVND (reference sequence). This CDR3 is CASSIGTGYINQPQHF. CDR3 coding DNA: TGTGCCAGTAGTATAGGGACAGGTTATATCAATCAGCCCCAGCATTTT.

Comments on this clone: Distinct nucleotide sequences in the sample also encode this CDR3. The chain links TRBV7-3 to TRBJ1-1; the D gene is possibly TRBD1 (5 bases). V shed 6 bases and J shed 1 base, with 9 bases lying between them. The CDR3 has 13 residues. Germline CDR1 is SGHTA and CDR2 is FQGTGA. The chain's CDR3 is CASSRQPNTEAFF. The CDR3 bases are TGTGCCAGCAGTCGACAGCCGAACACTGAAGCTTTCTTT.

The genes are TRBV6-5 and TRBJ1-1, with D tentatively TRBD1 (5 bases). Germline V gene sequence: CDR1 MNHEY, CDR2 SVGAGI. V was cut by 6 bases and J by 4 bases, with 12 bases left in between. The CDR3 has 13 residues. CDR3 loop: CASRPQGGTEAFF. For the CDR3, the DNA is TGTGCCAGCAGGCCTCAGGGCGGCACTGAAGCTTTCTTT.